Below, 13 T cell receptor beta chains from the same sample are listed, as sequenced in a study of blood T cell repertoires in COVID-19. Assay used: immunoSEQ multiplex PCR; TCRdb lists only in-frame clones, some missing. The table includes 200,000 to 250,000 clones, 86% detected once. The sequenced sample was PBMCs or T cells enriched from blood (not recorded which). Source of these receptors: a woman aged 45-60 years in a cohort exposed to, infected with or recovered from COVID-19 (not recorded which).

CDR3 DNA: TGTGCCAGAAGTAACCGACATCAAGAAGACCTACAAGAGACCCAGTACTTC. Encoded protein: CARSNRHQEDLQETQYF. This rearrangement joins TRBV5-3 to TRBJ2-5; D call uncertain. TRBV5-3 is sorted into the ORF group, with uncertain function. Trimming pared 5 bases from V and 2 bases from J, leaving 22 bases between. The CDR3 covers 17 residues.

The chain uses TRBV7-2 and TRBJ2-2; no definite D call. The CDR3 is 14 amino acids. V gave up 1 base and J gave up 2 bases, with 5 bases separating them. Germline V gene sequence: CDR1 SGHTA, CDR2 FQGNSA. The chain's CDR3 is CASSLERNTGELFF. The DNA of the CDR3 is TGTGCCAGCAGCTTAGAGCGAAACACCGGGGAGCTGTTTTTT.

The V call is TRBV30, the J call TRBJ2-7, with 7 positions matching TRBD2. CDR1 and CDR2 from the germline V gene are GTSNPN and SVGIG (reference sequence). The CDR3 has 13 amino acids. J gave up 0 bases and V 8 bases, and 7 bases lay outside the gene matches. The CDR3: CARSGGPSYEQYF. CDR3 DNA sequence: TGTGCCCGCTCGGGGGGTCCCTCCTACGAGCAGTACTTC.

For this clone: Other nucleotide sequences in the sample specify the same CDR3. V usage is TRBV4-3 and J usage is TRBJ1-6; 9 nucleotides align to TRBD1. This CDR3 spans 14 amino acids. Germline CDR1 is LGHNA and CDR2 is YSLEER. The V segment lost 3 bases and the J segment 7 bases; nucleotides outside the gene matches: 1. CDR3 in amino acids: CASSQGTGNSPLHF. The CDR3 coding sequence is TGCGCCAGCAGCCAGGGGACAGGGAATTCACCCCTCCACTTT.

The table lists this clone with a few counts. This chain links TRBV6-4 with TRBJ1-4, with 7 bases fitting TRBD1. The V and J ends lost 9 bases and 5 bases, in that order; junction bases with no gene match: 12. The germline gives CDR1 MRHNA, CDR2 SNTAGT. The CDR3 loop spans 15 amino acids. The DNA of the CDR3 is TGTGCCAGGACTGAAAAAGGGGGCCACAATGAAAAACTGTTTTTT. Translating it yields CARTEKGGHNEKLFF.

V gene TRBV28 combines with J gene TRBJ1-2; D not resolved. The V end lost 6 bases, the J end lost 7 bases, and 12 bases lay between the germline ends. Germline loops: CDR1 MDHEN, CDR2 SYDVKM. The CDR3 loop spans 12 amino acids. As DNA, the CDR3 is TGTGCCAGCAGCTCCGGTCTGGTTGGCTACACCTTC. Translated, it gives CASSSGLVGYTF.

The gene calls are TRBV7-9 and TRBJ1-6, with TRBD1 as a possible D gene (6 bases). The V end was cut by 5 bases, the J end by 5 bases, with 13 bases between. CDR3 length equals 15 residues. CDR1 and CDR2 from the germline V gene are SEHNR and FQNEAQ (reference sequence). The CDR3 sequence: CASSKGHYDNSPLHF. DNA for the CDR3: TGTGCCAGCAGCAAGGGACACTACGATAATTCACCCCTCCACTTT.

The V gene is TRBV12-3 or TRBV12-4, the J gene TRBJ2-1; D call uncertain. V dropped 8 bases and J dropped 3 bases, with 11 bases sitting between them. This CDR3 contains 13 residues. As DNA, the CDR3 is TGTGCCAGCGGTGCGAGGTTCTACAATGAGCAGTTCTTC. As protein: CASGARFYNEQFF.

This chain uses TRBV27 with TRBJ1-2, with D possibly TRBD1 on 6 matching bases. The V end lost 6 bases, the J end lost 7 bases, and 21 bases lay between the germline ends. The CDR3 is 15 residues long. Germline-derived CDR1 and CDR2 are MNHEY and SMNVEV (reference sequence). CDR3 region: CASSQTVAQGSGYTF. The CDR3 DNA follows: TGTGCCAGCAGCCAAACGGTGGCGCAGGGGTCTGGCTACACCTTC.

This sequence joins TRBV12-3 or TRBV12-4 and TRBJ2-1; D uncertain. This CDR3 comprises 12 residues. V was pared by 2 bases and J by 6 bases, with 5 bases between. CDR3 residues: CASSLLGNEQFF. The DNA for the CDR3 is TGTGCCAGCAGTTTACTAGGCAATGAGCAGTTCTTC.

The CDR3 spells CASSFASGFTDTQYF. CDR3 nucleotide sequence: TGTGCCAGCAGTTTCGCTAGCGGGTTTACAGATACGCAGTATTTT. The chain carries TRBV28 and TRBJ2-3, with 8 bases aligning to TRBD2. CDR3 length equals 15 residues. V dropped 3 bases and J dropped 3; count of bases not matched to a gene: 5. Germline CDR1 is MDHEN and CDR2 is SYDVKM. Supplemented by reference TRBV28 and TRBJ2-3, the full variable domain reads DVKVTQSSRYLVKRTGEKVFLECVQDMDHENMFWYRQDPGLGLRLIYFSYDVKMKEKGDIPEGYSVSREKKERFSLILESASTNQTSMYLCASSFASGFTDTQYFGPGTRLTVL.

This clone was seen only once. V gene TRBV7-9 combines with J gene TRBJ1-2; 12 nucleotides agree with TRBD1. The germline V gene encodes CDR1 SEHNR and CDR2 FQNEAQ (reference sequence). J was trimmed by 4 bases and V by 7 bases; bases with no gene match: 10. The CDR3 totals 16 residues. CDR3 in amino acids: CASKTSGTGGSYGYTF. CDR3 DNA: TGTGCCAGCAAGACCTCCGGGACAGGGGGCTCCTATGGCTACACCTTC.

The chain employs TRBV19 and TRBJ1-5, with 7 bases lining up with TRBD1. V lost 2 bases, J lost 3 bases, and 4 bases stayed unmatched. Germline assignment: CDR1 LNHDA and CDR2 SQIVND (reference sequence). The CDR3 spans 15 residues. The DNA for the CDR3 is TGTGCCAGTAGTATAACGGGACAGAACAATCAGCCCCAGCATTTT. It yields the protein CASSITGQNNQPQHF. Full variable domain (outside the CDR3, taken from reference TRBV19 and TRBJ1-5): DGGITQSPKYLFRKEGQNVTLSCEQNLNHDAMYWYRQDPGQGLRLIYYSQIVNDFQKGDIAEGYSVSREKKESFPLTVTSAQKNPTAFYLCASSITGQNNQPQHFGDGTRLSIL.